This T cell receptor (beta chain) was sequenced in a study of blood T cell repertoires in COVID-19. V shed 3 bases, J shed 2 bases, and the junction held 10 bases outside the gene matches. CDR3 length equals 17 residues. Per the germline V gene, CDR1 is MNHEY and CDR2 is SMNVEV (reference sequence). TCRdb's table, derived via immunoSEQ multiplex PCR, lists solely in-frame clones and lacks some. The sample holds tens of thousands of clones, nearly 80% seen once. Sequencing was done on a sample of peripheral blood. The sequence came from a man aged 65 to 79 with COVID-19, enrolled during active disease. V is TRBV27 and J is TRBJ2-7; 10 nucleotides align to TRBD2. This chain's CDR3 is CASSLTGGTSETYEQYF. The CDR3 DNA follows: TGTGCCAGCAGTTTGACGGGGGGGACTAGCGAGACCTACGAGCAGTACTTC.